The 6 T cell receptor beta chains given below trace back to one sample, sequenced in a study of cytomegalovirus exposure and HLA in healthy donors. The PCR contained 60 Vbeta and 13 Jbeta primers. Only in-frame clones appear in the TCRdb table, and some are missing; sequencing was by immunoSEQ multiplex PCR. The sample holds 43,000 or so clones, approximately 60% seen once. The specimen was PBMCs. Receptor source: a human donor in good health.

This clone has just one count. The V call is TRBV7-9, the J call TRBJ1-3; tentative D call: TRBD1 (5 bases). CDR1 is SEHNR, CDR2 FQNEAQ, per germline (reference sequence). With 6 bases removed from V and 3 bases from J, the gap between germline ends came to 15 bases. CDR3 length: 15 amino acids. CDR3 sequence (DNA): TGTGCCAGCAGGCCCGCAGGGTTTTTTGGAAACACCATATATTTT. Encoded protein: CASRPAGFFGNTIYF.

This chain joins TRBV2 and TRBJ2-1; D is uncertain. CDR3 length: 11 amino acids. CDR1 is SNHLY, CDR2 FYNNEI, per germline. Trimming cost V 8 bases and J 8 bases, with 10 bases left between them. The CDR3 sequence is CASRPEHEQFF. The CDR3 coding sequence is TGTGCCAGCCGCCCCGAGCATGAGCAGTTCTTC.

CDR3 bases: TGTGCTAGTGGTCCTGGGACTAGCGGAGATACGCAGTATTTT. It codes for CASGPGTSGDTQYF. The chain employs TRBV12-5 and TRBJ2-3, with TRBD2 matching 11 bases. Trimming took 5 bases from V and 5 from J; bases not matched to a gene: 3. Germline-derived CDR1 and CDR2 are LGHNT and FRNRAP. This CDR3 has 14 amino acids.

The DNA of the CDR3 is TGTGCCAGCAGCTTAGCGGCGACAGGGGATGACGAGCAGTACTTC. It translates to CASSLAATGDDEQYF. V usage is TRBV7-8 and J usage is TRBJ2-7; TRBD1 aligns across 8 bases. J was trimmed by 5 bases and V by 0 bases; bases with no gene match: 6. The CDR3 runs 15 residues. The germline CDR1 and CDR2 sequences are SGHVS and FQNEAQ. Using reference TRBV7-8 and TRBJ2-7 for the parts outside the CDR3, the full variable domain is GAGVSQSPRYKVAKRGQDVALRCDPISGHVSLFWYQQALGQGPEFLTYFQNEAQLDKSGLPSDRFFAERPEGSVSTLKIQRTQQEDSAVYLCASSLAATGDDEQYFGPGTRLTVT.

This clone has more than one count but fewer than ten. J is TRBJ2-7 and V is TRBV7-2; weak D call: TRBD1 (5 bases). Germline lookup yields CDR1 SGHTA and CDR2 FQGNSA. The germline V and J ends were trimmed by 2 bases and 2 bases, with 13 bases remaining between them. There are 15 residues in the CDR3. The CDR3 protein is CASSLRDSNPYEQYF. The DNA of the CDR3 is TGTGCCAGCAGCTTACGTGACAGCAATCCCTACGAGCAGTACTTC. The full variable domain, with the rest looked up from reference TRBV7-2 and TRBJ2-7, is GAGVSQSPSNKVTEKGKDVELRCDPISGHTALYWYRQSLGQGLEFLIYFQGNSAPDKSGLPSDRFSAERTGGSVSTLTIQRTQQEDSAVYLCASSLRDSNPYEQYFGPGTRLTVT.

The chain is built from TRBV6-5 and TRBJ1-1; possible D gene TRBD1, 5 bases. This CDR3 contains 13 residues. CDR1 MNHEY and CDR2 SVGAGI come from the germline V gene. V lost 2 bases and J 1 base, leaving 5 bases between the germline ends. The CDR3 region is CASSYQGNTEAFF. The CDR3 region has the DNA TGTGCCAGCAGTTACCAGGGGAACACTGAAGCTTTCTTT.